This T cell receptor beta chain emerged from a study of T cells in Graves' hyperthyroidism and ophthalmopathy. Study-wide points: Ophthalmopathy was model-predicted a median approximately six months pre-onset. Most thyroid-expanded clonotypes above 0.001 were also found in blood.

Germline V gives CDR1 SNHLY, CDR2 FYNNEI. The CDR3 loop spans 16 amino acids. As regards this clonotype: The antigen remains unidentified.

The TCR beta CDR3 regions underwent amplification using RNA transcripts as the source. The TCR CDR3 first-round RT-PCR relied on the HTBI primer set. TCRdb reanalysed the multiplex PCR reads using MiXCR and keeps one entry per CDR3 protein. This table holds approximately 870,000 distinct CDR3 sequences, about 38% found once. Sequenced sample: blood. The genes are TRBV2 and TRBJ1-5; a possible D gene is TRBD2 (7 bases). The J call may be in error: the DNA end matches TRBJ2-3 better. The sequence came from a man between 18 and 29 years old with Graves' hyperthyroidism. Here the CDR3 reads CASSEGGGGYTDTQYF. The CDR3 nucleotides are TGTGCCAGCAGTGAAGGAGGGGGGGGATACACAGATACGCAGTATTTT.